The rows below give T cell receptor beta chains drawn from one sample of a study of identifying expanded T cells in peripheral blood. Assay: immunoSEQ multiplex PCR; the TCRdb copy retains only in-frame clones and omits some. Of about 52,000 clones listed, about 80% are singletons. The sequencing sample was made of blood. Every receptor here comes from a person aged 18 to 70 in good health. Both conserved end residues are part of each CDR3. A D gene is named only where the DNA matches it firmly. Where a row states a size, it is once, few, many or the class of an expanded clone; other rows omit it.

TGCGCCAGCAGCCAAAAACAGGGGGGGACTAGCGGGAGCTCCTACGAGCAGTACTTC CASSQKQGGTSGSSYEQYF TRBV4-1 TRBD2 few TRBJ2-7
TGTGCCAGCAGCCGAGCTAGCGGGGGGGCGGCAGATACGCAGTATTTT CASSRASGGAADTQYF TRBV13 TRBD2 . TRBJ2-3
TGTGCCTGGAGTGTACTGGACGGATACTATGGCTACACCTTC CAWSVLDGYYGYTF TRBV30 . . TRBJ1-2
TGTGCCAGCAGCTTCCCCCTGAACACTGAAGCTTTCTTT CASSFPLNTEAFF TRBV13 . medium-sized TRBJ1-1
TGTGCCAGCAGCGGCACGGGACAGGGGGCTGACTATGGCTACACCTTC CASSGTGQGADYGYTF TRBV5-4 TRBD1 . TRBJ1-2
TGTGCTAGTGGTTTGGTACTATCGGAGACCAGGAAGGGGCAGAGCACCGGGGAGCTGTTTTTT CASGLVLSETRKGQSTGELFF TRBV12-5 . . TRBJ2-2
TGTGCCAGCAGCTTGGCCGGCAGAATAGATAGCAATCAGCCCCAGCATTTT CASSLAGRIDSNQPQHF TRBV5-4 . . TRBJ1-5
TGTGCCAGCAGCGGAATAGGTCCAAGGGGCGGTGAAAAACTGTTTTTT CASSGIGPRGGEKLFF TRBV2 . . TRBJ1-4
TGTGCCAGCAGCGTAGGGTTAGCGGGGGGCACAGATACGCAGTATTTT CASSVGLAGGTDTQYF TRBV9 TRBD2 . TRBJ2-3
TGCAGCGTCCTGGATACTAGCAATCAGCCCCAGCATTTT CSVLDTSNQPQHF TRBV29-1 . . TRBJ1-5
TGCGCCAGCAGCCAAGACGGGCTTTCCCTCGAGGCTTTCTTT CASSQDGLSLEAFF TRBV4-1 . . TRBJ1-1
TGTGCCAGCAGCCCCGGGACAGGGGCGTCTGAGACCCAGTACTTC CASSPGTGASETQYF TRBV9 TRBD1 . TRBJ2-5
TGTGCCAGCAGTGCAGCACTAGTTTCAACAGATACGCAGTATTTT CASSAALVSTDTQYF TRBV2 . . TRBJ2-3
TGCGCCAGCAGGGAGGGCATAATCAGCGCGGGCACAGATACGCAGTATTTT CASREGIISAGTDTQYF TRBV5-1 . . TRBJ2-3
TGTGCCAGCCAGCCAGGGGACTTAGAGACCCAGTACTTC CASQPGDLETQYF TRBV5-6 . . TRBJ2-5
TGCGCCAGCAGCTCGGCTGGAGGACCTAATGAAAAACTGTTTTTT CASSSAGGPNEKLFF TRBV5-1 . . TRBJ1-4
TGTGCCAGTAGTGCGACCGGGACTAGGCAGGGCATTCAGTACTTC CASSATGTRQGIQYF TRBV19 TRBD2 . TRBJ2-4
TGCGCCAGCAGCTCCACAGTCACCGGGGAGCTGTTTTTT CASSSTVTGELFF TRBV5-1 . . TRBJ2-2
TGCGCCAGCAGCCCCTTAATCGGGTGGGCTCAAGAAAAACTGTTTTTT CASSPLIGWAQEKLFF TRBV4-3 . few TRBJ1-4
TGTGCCAGCATCGTGGGGACGGTTATGAACACTGAAGCTTTCTTT CASIVGTVMNTEAFF TRBV6-1 . . TRBJ1-1
TGTGCCTGCAGTTGGGGCAGGGGCAATCAGCCCCAGCATTTT CACSWGRGNQPQHF TRBV6-5 . . TRBJ1-5
TGTGCCAGCAGCTCAGGGGCTAGCGGGTACAATGAGCAGTTCTTC CASSSGASGYNEQFF TRBV7-6 TRBD2 . TRBJ2-1
TGCGCCAGCAGCCCCAGCGGGATATTAAACACCGGGGAGCTGTTTTTT CASSPSGILNTGELFF TRBV5-1 TRBD2 once TRBJ2-2
TGTGCCGTCACTAGCGGGTTCACAGATACGCAGTATTTT CAVTSGFTDTQYF TRBV10-3 TRBD2 . TRBJ2-3
TGTGCCAGCAGCCACTGGACTAGCGGTTTGGGTGGCGAGCAGTACTTC CASSHWTSGLGGEQYF TRBV14 TRBD2 . TRBJ2-7
TGTGCCAGTAGCGCAGGCCGGGACAGTAACCCTCGGGGTGGCTACACCTTC CASSAGRDSNPRGGYTF TRBV19 TRBD1 . TRBJ1-2
TGTGCCAGCAGCTTAGGACGCTCCTCTGGAAACACCATATATTTT CASSLGRSSGNTIYF TRBV11-2 . . TRBJ1-3
TGTGCCAGCAGACCAGGGACAGGGGCATCCTACGAGCAGTACTTC CASRPGTGASYEQYF TRBV7-8 TRBD1 . TRBJ2-7
TGTGCCAGTAGTGCGAACCGGGACAGGGATCGGCATTTT CASSANRDRDRHF TRBV19 TRBD1 few TRBJ1-5